Following are 23 T cell receptor beta chains from one sample sequenced in a study of blood T cell repertoires in COVID-19. Only in-frame clones appear in the TCRdb table, and some are missing; sequencing was by immunoSEQ multiplex PCR. Here the sample spans around 220,000 clones, around nine tenths being singletons. Source material: PBMCs or T cells enriched from blood (not recorded which). The receptors shown here come from a woman aged 18-29 years who had recovered from COVID-19.

The V call is TRBV27, the J call TRBJ2-7, with 7 bases that match TRBD2. This CDR3 contains 13 residues. The junction had 9 bases not matched to a gene; V was cut back by 8 bases and J by 5 bases. Germline V gene data show CDR1 as MNHEY and CDR2 as SMNVEV (reference sequence). The CDR3 reads CASWGGGPHEQYF. The CDR3 bases are TGTGCCAGCTGGGGGGGAGGGCCACACGAGCAGTACTTC.

V is TRBV10-1 and J is TRBJ2-7, with 16 nucleotides matching TRBD2. The V gene end was trimmed by 5 bases and the J gene end by 0 bases; junction bases not matched to a gene: 4. This CDR3 contains 17 residues. Germline CDR1 WNHNN, CDR2 SYGVQD (reference sequence). The DNA for the CDR3 is TGCGCCAGCAGTCCGGGACTAGCGGGAGGGAGCTCCTACGAGCAGTACTTC. As protein: CASSPGLAGGSSYEQYF.

Comment on this clone: The same CDR3 is also encoded by other DNA sequences in this sample. This chain uses TRBV9 with TRBJ1-1; a possible D gene is TRBD1 (5 bases). Germline V CDR1 and CDR2: SGDLS, YYNGEE. There are 13 residues in the CDR3. The V end lost 2 bases, the J end lost 0 bases, and 5 bases lay between the germline ends. The CDR3 nucleotides are TGTGCCAGCAGCGTGACAGTGAACACTGAAGCTTTCTTT. Residues: CASSVTVNTEAFF.

This chain links TRBV5-6 with TRBJ2-7, with 11 bases that match TRBD1. The trim removed 3 bases at V and 4 bases at J, leaving 3 bases unmatched. CDR1 is SGHDT, CDR2 YYEEEE, per germline. The CDR3 has 14 amino acids. This chain's CDR3 is CASSSGQGGYEQYF. CDR3 nucleotides: TGTGCCAGCAGCTCGGGACAGGGGGGATACGAGCAGTACTTC.

The V call is TRBV7-8, the J call TRBJ2-7; a possible D gene is TRBD1 (7 bases). The germline CDR1 and CDR2 sequences are SGHVS and FQNEAQ. Deletions cut 2 bases from V and 5 bases from J, with 16 bases between. The CDR3 extends over 15 amino acids. CDR3 sequence: CASSLQGGRVDEQYF. As DNA, the CDR3 is TGTGCCAGCAGCTTACAGGGGGGCAGGGTCGACGAGCAGTACTTC.

Note on this clone: One junction end disagrees with the germline gene, perhaps due to a read error. This sequence joins TRBV7-7 and TRBJ2-2; no clear D gene. The CDR3 length is 14 residues. CDR1 SSHAT and CDR2 FNYEAQ come from the germline V gene (reference sequence). Here the CDR3 reads CASSEVVRTGELFF. DNA of the CDR3: TGTGCTAGCAGCGAGGTGGTCAGAACCGGGGAGCTGTTTTTT.

The chain is built from TRBV5-1 and TRBJ1-5; the match to TRBD1 covers 7 bases. Germline CDR1 reads SGHRS; CDR2 reads YFSETQ. There are 15 residues in the CDR3. Germline trimming cut 0 bases from V and 4 bases from J; bases unmatched to any gene: 4. The DNA for the CDR3 is TGCGCCAGCAGCTTGGCGGCAGGGGGTAATCAGCCCCAGCATTTT. Encoded protein: CASSLAAGGNQPQHF.

This chain connects TRBV5-1 to TRBJ1-6; a possible D gene is TRBD1 (5 bases). CDR1 is SGHRS and CDR2 is YFSETQ in the germline V gene. The CDR3 has 14 residues. V shed 0 bases and J shed 8 bases, with 9 bases lying between them. Here the CDR3 reads CASSLGDFDSPLHF. DNA for the CDR3: TGCGCCAGCAGCTTGGGGGACTTCGATTCACCCCTCCACTTT.

The genes are TRBV23-1 and TRBJ1-3; 7 positions match TRBD1. TRBV23-1 counts as an open reading frame of uncertain function. The CDR3 sequence is 16 residues long. V trimming: 2 bases; J trimming: 0 bases; junction bases outside the gene matches: 4. Here the CDR3 DNA reads TGCGCCAGCAGTCAAACCCGACAGGGCTCTGGAAACACCATATATTTT. Translation: CASSQTRQGSGNTIYF.

The J gene is TRBJ2-1, the V gene TRBV18, with 7 bases fitting TRBD1. CDR1 and CDR2 (germline): KGHSH, LQKENI. This CDR3 region has 16 residues. Trimming cost V 0 bases and J 3 bases; bases outside gene matches: 5. This CDR3 reads CASSPPLTGIYNEQFF. The CDR3 DNA reads TGTGCCAGCTCACCACCGCTGACAGGGATCTACAATGAGCAGTTCTTC.

The chain combines TRBV18 with TRBJ1-2, with D possibly TRBD1 on 5 matching bases. This CDR3 spans 16 amino acids. Germline values: CDR1 KGHSH, CDR2 LQKENI. Deletions cut 5 bases from V and 5 bases from J, with 21 bases between. The CDR3 sequence is CASSSSSQGKGYGYTF. In DNA, the CDR3 is TGTGCCAGCTCATCTTCGTCGCAGGGTAAAGGGTATGGCTACACCTTC.

The chain has TRBV7-9 and TRBJ2-1; the D gene is possibly TRBD2 (7 bases). V lost 0 bases and J lost 15, with 12 bases in between. In germline, CDR1 is SEHNR, CDR2 FQNEAQ (reference sequence). This CDR3 is built from 12 residues. The CDR3 DNA reads TGTGCCAGCAGCTTAGCGCGGGGGCCAGGGTTCTTC. Translation gives CASSLARGPGFF.

The chain carries TRBV7-2 and TRBJ2-3; TRBD2 matches at 11 bases. Germline CDR1 and CDR2: SGHTA and FQGNSA. After removal of 0 bases from V and 5 bases from J, the junction contained 7 bases not matched to a gene. CDR3 length: 17 residues. The CDR3 nucleotides read TGTGCCAGCAGCTTAGCGACTAGCGGGGCACCCGGAGATACGCAGTATTTT. Encoded protein: CASSLATSGAPGDTQYF.

The chain employs TRBV28 and TRBJ2-3; 11 bases are shared with TRBD2. V was pared by 5 bases and J by 5 bases, with 9 bases of the junction left unmatched. Germline V CDR1 and CDR2: MDHEN, SYDVKM. The CDR3 is 16 residues long. CDR3: CASSPSSGRAGDTQYF. In DNA, the CDR3 is TGTGCCAGCAGTCCAAGTAGCGGGAGGGCCGGAGATACGCAGTATTTT.

The V call is TRBV11-2, the J call TRBJ2-5, with TRBD2 matching over 10 bases. The CDR3 sequence is 17 residues long. CDR1 SGHAT and CDR2 FQNNGV come from the germline V gene. V shed 3 bases and J 5 bases; nucleotides not matched to a gene: 12. Here the CDR3 reads CASSFLPGTSVGETQYF. The CDR3 region has the DNA TGTGCCAGCAGCTTTCTACCCGGGACTAGCGTGGGGGAGACCCAGTACTTC. Supplemented by reference TRBV11-2 and TRBJ2-5, the full variable domain reads EAGVAQSPRYKIIEKRQSVAFWCNPISGHATLYWYQQILGQGPKLLIQFQNNGVVDDSQLPKDRFSAERLKGVDSTLKIQPAKLEDSAVYLCASSFLPGTSVGETQYFGPGTRLLVL.

The J gene is TRBJ1-4, the V gene TRBV4-1, with TRBD1 as a possible D gene (6 bases). V was cut by 3 bases and J by 4 bases, with 15 bases left in between. The germline V gene encodes CDR1 MGHRA and CDR2 YSYEKL. The CDR3 sequence is 16 residues long. CDR3 coding DNA: TGCGCCAGCAGCCACCATCGGACAGCTAATAATGAAAAACTGTTTTTT. This translates into CASSHHRTANNEKLFF.

The chain uses TRBV7-8 and TRBJ2-7; 9 nucleotides agree with TRBD2. V lost 4 bases to trimming and J lost 3 bases; unmatched junction nucleotides: 10. Per the germline V gene, CDR1 is SGHVS and CDR2 is FQNEAQ. CDR3 size: 16 residues. CDR3 amino acids: CASSWSSAGGVYEQYF. The CDR3 DNA sequence: TGTGCCAGCAGCTGGAGTTCAGCGGGAGGAGTCTACGAGCAGTACTTC.

This sequence joins TRBV2 and TRBJ2-3; D possibly corresponds to TRBD2 (6 bases). Trimming left V 6 bases short and J 2 bases short, with 12 bases between. The CDR3 covers 14 residues. Germline V CDR1 and CDR2: SNHLY, FYNNEI. This chain's CDR3 is CASRGGAYTDTQYF. The CDR3 DNA reads TGTGCCAGCAGGGGCGGGGCCTACACAGATACGCAGTATTTT.

This sequence joins TRBV7-3 and TRBJ1-6, with 9 nucleotides matching TRBD1. V trimming: 5 bases; J trimming: 6 bases; junction bases outside the gene matches: 5. Germline V gives CDR1 SGHTA, CDR2 FQGTGA. This CDR3 region has 15 residues. CDR3 in DNA: TGTGCCAGCAGCCCCGGACAGGGGCGTAATTCACCCCTCCACTTT. Encoded protein: CASSPGQGRNSPLHF.

V usage is TRBV9 and J usage is TRBJ1-2; 8 bases align to TRBD1. Germline trimming cut 6 bases from V and 3 bases from J; bases unmatched to any gene: 7. The CDR3 has 14 residues. Germline V gene lookup returns CDR1 SGDLS and CDR2 YYNGEE. The CDR3 DNA is TGTGCCAGCACCCAAGCGGGACAGGACTATGGCTACACCTTC. Protein sequence: CASTQAGQDYGYTF.

This sequence joins TRBV19 and TRBJ1-1; the D is unclear. The CDR3 runs 14 residues. V lost 7 bases and J 0 bases, leaving 12 bases between the germline ends. Looked up from germline, CDR1 is LNHDA and CDR2 is SQIVND (reference sequence). For the CDR3, the DNA is TGTGCCAGTACGAGGTCCGGAGTGAACACTGAAGCTTTCTTT. Translated, it gives CASTRSGVNTEAFF.

The CDR3 sequence: CASSSLTGFLSGNTIYF. In DNA form, the CDR3 reads TGTGCCAGCAGCTCCTTGACAGGTTTTTTATCTGGAAACACCATATATTTT. V is TRBV7-2 and J is TRBJ1-3, with D tentatively TRBD1 (6 bases). The CDR3 is 17 amino acids. Trimming took 4 bases from V and 1 from J, leaving 17 bases between them. Germline CDR1 SGHTA, CDR2 FQGNSA.

This clone was observed once. The genes are TRBV29-1 and TRBJ2-1; 7 nucleotides align to TRBD1. In germline, CDR1 is SQVTM, CDR2 ANQGSEA. The CDR3 has 18 residues. Trimming took 1 base from V and 0 from J; bases not matched to a gene: 12. CDR3 nucleotides: TGCAGCGTTGAAGGGCGCAGGGGGAAATTTAGCTCCTACAATGAGCAGTTCTTC. It codes for CSVEGRRGKFSSYNEQFF.